The source of this T cell receptor (beta chain) is a study of yellow fever vaccine responses in identical twins (dated by TCRdb to 2017 to 2018). With regard to the full study: In identical twins, the study followed T cell clones that responded to the vaccine with precision.

The protocol used for the library was RT-PCR. TCRdb names Illumina HiSeq 2500 as the instrument used. Using fastp at Q25 and MiXCR, TCRdb reprocessed the public reads and kept productive beta chains. Identical CDR3 proteins give one entry, which carries the most common genes and DNA. The sample profile shows more than 15,000 distinct CDR3 sequences; approximately 72% of them were found once. The ten largest clones capture about 2.5% of the sample. The germline V gene specifies SGHVS as CDR1 and FNYEAQ as CDR2. The CDR3 numbers 15 residues from cysteine through phenylalanine. Just CDR3 DNA is preserved here, 45 bases in frame from base 1. Here V drops 1 base and J drops 7 bases, and the junction holds 3 bases not matched to any gene. Here is what the overall study found, with its caveats: According to the authors, the vaccine-induced T cell response in identical twins seemed to be partly convergent and partly specific to each individual.

As for this clonotype: The clone's antigen remains unknown. No much larger clone exists at a distance of one base, and base qualities are not known.

The sequencing used T cells from blood (PBMCs), unsorted or a sorted subset (not recorded which), collected before or after yellow fever vaccination (not recorded which). This TCR derives from a young woman who received the yellow fever vaccine. Donor details come from another sample of the same person, matched by shared clones. The rearranged chain carries TRBV7-6 and TRBJ2-1, with 11 bases matching TRBD2. The DNA is as follows: TGTGCCAGCAGCTTAGGACTAGCGGGATCGAATGAGCAGTTCTTC. Its translation reads: CASSLGLAGSNEQFF. The full variable domain, completed from the reference TRBV7-6 and TRBJ2-1 proteins outside the CDR3, reads GAGVSQSPRYKVTKRGQDVALRCDPISGHVSLYWYRQALGQGPEFLTYFNYEAQQDKSGLPNDRFSAERPEGSISTLTIQRTEQRDSAMYRCASSLGLAGSNEQFFGPGTRLTVL.